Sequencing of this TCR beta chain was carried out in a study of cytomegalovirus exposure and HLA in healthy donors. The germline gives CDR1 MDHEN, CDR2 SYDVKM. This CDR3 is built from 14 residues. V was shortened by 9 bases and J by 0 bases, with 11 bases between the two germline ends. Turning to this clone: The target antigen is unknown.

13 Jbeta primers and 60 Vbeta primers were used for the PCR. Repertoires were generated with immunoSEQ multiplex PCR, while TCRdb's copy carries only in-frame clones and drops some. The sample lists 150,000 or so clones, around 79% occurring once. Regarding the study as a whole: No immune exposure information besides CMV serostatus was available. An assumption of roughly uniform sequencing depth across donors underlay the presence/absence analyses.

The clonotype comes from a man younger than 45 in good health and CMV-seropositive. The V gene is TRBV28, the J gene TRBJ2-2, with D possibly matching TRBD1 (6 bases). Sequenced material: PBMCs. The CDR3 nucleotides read TGTGCCAGTATGGGACATCCGAACACCGGGGAGCTGTTTTTT. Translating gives CASMGHPNTGELFF.